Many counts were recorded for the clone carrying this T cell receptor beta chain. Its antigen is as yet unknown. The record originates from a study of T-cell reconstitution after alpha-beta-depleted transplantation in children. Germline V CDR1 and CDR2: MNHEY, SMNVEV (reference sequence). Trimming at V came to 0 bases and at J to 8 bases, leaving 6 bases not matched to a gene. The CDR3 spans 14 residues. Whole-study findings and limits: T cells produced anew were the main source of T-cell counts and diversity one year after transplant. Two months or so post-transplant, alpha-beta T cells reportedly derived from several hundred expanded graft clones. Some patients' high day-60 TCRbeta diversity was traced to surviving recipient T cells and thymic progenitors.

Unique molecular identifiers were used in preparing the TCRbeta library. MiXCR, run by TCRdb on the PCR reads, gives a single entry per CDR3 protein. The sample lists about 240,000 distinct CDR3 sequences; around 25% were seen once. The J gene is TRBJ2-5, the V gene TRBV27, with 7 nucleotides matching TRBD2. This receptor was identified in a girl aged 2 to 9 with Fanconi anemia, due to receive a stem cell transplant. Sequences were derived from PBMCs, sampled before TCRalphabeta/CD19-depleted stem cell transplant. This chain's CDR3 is CASSLSRLADTQYF. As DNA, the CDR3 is TGTGCCAGCAGTTTATCGAGGCTAGCGGACACCCAGTACTTC.